This is a list of T cell receptor beta chains from one sample in a study of identical twins. Using its own MiXCR run on the 5' RACE reads, TCRdb lists one record per CDR3 protein. The repertoire has some 250,000 distinct CDR3 sequences, roughly 13% of them found once; the top ten carry 3.5% to 5%. These data are also associated with another study on yellow fever vaccine responses in identical twins.

Sequences were obtained from memory (CD45RO+) T cells sorted from blood. Receptors originate from a woman aged 18-29 years in good health. Each CDR3 is given with its conserved first and last residue. A D gene is named only where the DNA matches it firmly. The size of a clone is reported for some rows only, either as once, few or many, or as a class for expanded clones.

V: TRBV11-1; size: NA; D: NA; J: TRBJ2-7; CDR3: CASSQGAGYPYF; DNA: TGTGCCAGCAGCCAAGGGGCGGGATACCCGTACTTC
V: TRBV18; size: NA; D: NA; J: TRBJ2-7; CDR3: CASSSPQGYEQYF; DNA: TGTGCCAGCTCAAGTCCCCAGGGATACGAGCAGTACTTC
V: TRBV27; size: NA; D: NA; J: TRBJ2-5; CDR3: CASSLWALSGVGKETQYF; DNA: TGTGCCAGCAGTTTATGGGCGCTTTCTGGGGTAGGAAAAGAGACCCAGTACTTC
V: TRBV20-1; size: NA; D: NA; J: TRBJ2-7; CDR3: CSARDRKGVSYEQYF; DNA: TGCAGTGCTAGAGATAGAAAGGGGGTCTCCTACGAGCAGTACTTC
V: TRBV5-1; size: NA; D: TRBD1; J: TRBJ2-5; CDR3: CASSTAYRGRETQYF; DNA: TGCGCCAGCAGCACAGCCTACAGGGGTCGGGAGACCCAGTACTTC
V: TRBV12-3/TRBV12-4; size: many; D: NA; J: TRBJ2-1; CDR3: CASSPGSGPYNEQFF; DNA: TGTGCCAGCAGTCCAGGAAGCGGGCCCTACAATGAGCAGTTCTTC
V: TRBV28; size: few; D: NA; J: TRBJ2-7; CDR3: CASSSFRGAYEQYF; DNA: TGTGCCAGCAGTTCCTTCAGGGGGGCCTACGAGCAGTACTTC
V: TRBV4-1; size: many; D: NA; J: TRBJ2-2; CDR3: CASSPHGSTNTGELFF; DNA: TGCGCCAGCAGCCCCCATGGGAGCACGAACACCGGGGAGCTGTTTTTT
V: TRBV5-1; size: many; D: NA; J: TRBJ2-4; CDR3: CASSLGQNLAKNIQYF; DNA: TGCGCCAGCAGCTTGGGACAGAACTTAGCCAAAAACATTCAGTACTTC
V: TRBV3-1; size: NA; D: NA; J: TRBJ1-4; CDR3: CASSQEGGYSEKLFF; DNA: TGTGCCAGCAGCCAAGAAGGGGGTTACTCTGAAAAACTGTTTTTT
V: TRBV12-3/TRBV12-4; size: few; D: NA; J: TRBJ2-7; CDR3: CASSYWTVKDSEQYF; DNA: TGTGCCAGCAGTTATTGGACAGTGAAAGACTCCGAGCAGTACTTC
V: TRBV24-1; size: many; D: NA; J: TRBJ2-2; CDR3: CATSEDSLGRTGELFF; DNA: TGTGCCACCAGTGAGGACAGCTTAGGTCGCACCGGGGAGCTGTTTTTT
V: TRBV28; size: NA; D: NA; J: TRBJ1-4; CDR3: CASSSPGMGEKLFF; DNA: TGTGCCAGCAGTTCCCCGGGTATGGGTGAAAAACTGTTTTTT
V: TRBV11-2; size: many; D: TRBD1; J: TRBJ1-1; CDR3: CASSPRTGGLGRSTEAFF; DNA: TGTGCCAGCAGCCCTCGGACAGGGGGCTTAGGGCGTAGCACTGAAGCTTTCTTT
V: TRBV4-2; size: NA; D: TRBD2; J: TRBJ2-3; CDR3: CASSQDVRLAGGRDTQYF; DNA: TGTGCCAGCAGCCAAGATGTACGACTAGCGGGAGGGAGAGATACGCAGTATTTT